These 9 T cell receptor beta chains were all obtained from the same sample, sequenced in a study of identical twins (TCRdb year 2016). Library prep was done by 5' RACE. Sequenced using an Illumina HiSeq 2000. TCRdb took the public reads, trimmed them with fastp at Q25, ran MiXCR for clone calling and kept in-frame beta chains. Merged by CDR3 protein, the rows form single entries marked with the most common genes and DNA. This sample lists over 600,000 distinct CDR3 sequences; approximately 21% were detected once. 4.3% of the sample is in the top ten clones. This sample also belongs to another study, concerning T cells expressing NK-cell markers.

The specimen sequenced was PBMCs. The source is a young woman in good health.

This clonotype was found many times. This chain uses TRBV7-2 with TRBJ2-7; D call uncertain. CDR1 is SGHTA and CDR2 is FQGNSA in the germline V gene. V was shortened by 3 bases and J by 6 bases, with 12 bases between the two germline ends. CDR3 size: 13 residues. The CDR3 reads CASSLSRSSEQYF. CDR3 bases: TGTGCCAGCAGCTTGTCTAGATCGAGCGAGCAGTACTTC.

The table lists this clonotype with a few counts. The rearrangement links TRBV19 to TRBJ2-5, with 9 bases lining up with TRBD2. V gave up 5 bases and J gave up 0 bases; unmatched junction bases: 7. CDR3 size: 16 residues. The germline V gene encodes CDR1 LNHDA and CDR2 SQIVND (reference sequence). In DNA form, the CDR3 reads TGTGCCAGTAGTCCGGCCCCTAGCGGGAACCAAGAGACCCAGTACTTC. Translation gives CASSPAPSGNQETQYF.

The chain uses TRBV29-1 and TRBJ2-1; no clear D. Trimming left V 1 base short and J 10 bases short, with 17 bases between. Germline assignment: CDR1 SQVTM and CDR2 ANQGSEA. The CDR3 sequence is 14 residues long. The chain's CDR3 is CSVEVSGYAVEQFF. The CDR3 DNA reads as TGCAGCGTTGAAGTAAGTGGCTACGCAGTGGAGCAGTTCTTC.

There are many counts of this clonotype. V and J are TRBV20-1 and TRBJ2-1, with 9 positions matching TRBD2. The CDR3 runs to 12 residues. Trimming at V came to 5 bases and at J to 9 bases, leaving 5 bases not matched to a gene. Germline CDR1 is DFQATT and CDR2 is SNEGSKA (reference sequence). CDR3 in DNA: TGCAGTGCTCTTTTAGCGGGAGCTGAGCAGTTCTTC. It specifies CSALLAGAEQFF.

The V gene is TRBV5-5, the J gene TRBJ2-7; a possible D gene is TRBD1 (6 bases). The V gene's germline CDR1 is SGHKS and CDR2 YYEKEE (reference sequence). The CDR3 loop spans 13 amino acids. Deletions cut 8 bases from V and 6 bases from J, with 18 bases between. The CDR3 reads CARGLGAVSEQYF. The CDR3 DNA reads as TGTGCCAGGGGCTTGGGGGCAGTTTCCGAGCAGTACTTC.

This clonotype was counted between two and nine times. J is TRBJ1-2 and V is TRBV20-1, with D tentatively TRBD1 (5 bases). The V end was cut by 4 bases, the J end by 4 bases, with 13 bases between. The CDR3 spans 13 residues. Germline lookup yields CDR1 DFQATT and CDR2 SNEGSKA (reference sequence). The chain's CDR3 is CSANPGPTYGYTF. The CDR3 coding sequence is TGCAGTGCTAATCCGGGGCCAACCTATGGCTACACCTTC.

The chain carries TRBV10-3 and TRBJ2-5; 13 positions agree with TRBD2. The CDR3 is 14 residues long. V trimming: 2 bases; J trimming: 9 bases; junction bases outside the gene matches: 3. Germline V lookup: CDR1 ENHRY, CDR2 SYGVKD. The CDR3 sequence is CAISEELAGGAQYF. The CDR3 nucleotides are TGTGCCATCAGTGAGGAACTAGCGGGGGGGGCCCAGTACTTC.

In this sample, this clonotype turned up a few times. V gene TRBV4-2 combines with J gene TRBJ2-1; 8 bases fit TRBD2. Germline CDR1 and CDR2: LGHNA and YNFKEQ. The CDR3 covers 23 residues. Trimming cost V 4 bases and J 0 bases; bases outside gene matches: 26. CDR3 coding DNA: TGTGCCAGCAGCCCTGGTGTGGATCGTCCGGGACATGGGGCGGGGGGCTCCTACAATGAGCAGTTCTTC. The encoded protein is CASSPGVDRPGHGAGGSYNEQFF.

This clonotype was seen only once. V and J are TRBV19 and TRBJ1-2, with D possibly TRBD1 on 5 matching bases. Germline lookup yields CDR1 LNHDA and CDR2 SQIVND (reference sequence). V was clipped by 8 bases and J by 2 bases, with 6 bases between them. This CDR3 is built from 11 residues. The CDR3 sequence: CASEGNYGYTF. In nucleotides, the CDR3 is TGTGCCAGTGAGGGGAACTATGGCTACACCTTC.